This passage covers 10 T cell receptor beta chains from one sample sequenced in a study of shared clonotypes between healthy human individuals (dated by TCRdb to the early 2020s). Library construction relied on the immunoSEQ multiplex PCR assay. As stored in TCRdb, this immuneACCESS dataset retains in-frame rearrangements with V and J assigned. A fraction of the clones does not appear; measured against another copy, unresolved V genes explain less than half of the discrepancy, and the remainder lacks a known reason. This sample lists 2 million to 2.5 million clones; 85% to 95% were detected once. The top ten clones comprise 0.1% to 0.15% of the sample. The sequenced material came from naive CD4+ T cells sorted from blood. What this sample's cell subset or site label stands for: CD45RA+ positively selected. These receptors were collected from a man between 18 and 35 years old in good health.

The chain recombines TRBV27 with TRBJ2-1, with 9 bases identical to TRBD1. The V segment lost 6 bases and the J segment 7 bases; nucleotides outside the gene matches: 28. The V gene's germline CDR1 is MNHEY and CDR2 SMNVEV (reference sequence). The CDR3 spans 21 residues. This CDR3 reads CASRTTVGGQGSSWVNNEQFF. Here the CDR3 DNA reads TGTGCCAGCAGGACTACCGTGGGAGGACAGGGGTCTAGCTGGGTTAATAATGAGCAGTTCTTC.

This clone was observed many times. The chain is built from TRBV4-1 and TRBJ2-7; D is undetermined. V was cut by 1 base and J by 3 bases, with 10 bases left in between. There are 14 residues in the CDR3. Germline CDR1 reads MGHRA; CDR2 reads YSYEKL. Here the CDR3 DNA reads TGCGCCAGCAGCCAAGGCGTGAGAGACTACGAGCAGTACTTC. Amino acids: CASSQGVRDYEQYF.

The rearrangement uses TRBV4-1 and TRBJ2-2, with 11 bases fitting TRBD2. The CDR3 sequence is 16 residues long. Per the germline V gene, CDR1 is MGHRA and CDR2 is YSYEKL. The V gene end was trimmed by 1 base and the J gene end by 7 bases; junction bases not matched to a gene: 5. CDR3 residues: CASSQGQLAGDGELFF. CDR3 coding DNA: TGCGCCAGCAGCCAAGGTCAACTAGCGGGAGACGGGGAGCTGTTTTTT.

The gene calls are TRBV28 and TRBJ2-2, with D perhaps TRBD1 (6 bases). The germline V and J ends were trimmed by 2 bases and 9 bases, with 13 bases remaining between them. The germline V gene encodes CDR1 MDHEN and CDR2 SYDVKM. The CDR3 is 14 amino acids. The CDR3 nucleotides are TGTGCCAGCAGTTTAGTTAGGGGGATCAGGGAGCTGTTTTTT. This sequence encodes CASSLVRGIRELFF. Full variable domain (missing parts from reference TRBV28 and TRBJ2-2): DVKVTQSSRYLVKRTGEKVFLECVQDMDHENMFWYRQDPGLGLRLIYFSYDVKMKEKGDIPEGYSVSREKKERFSLILESASTNQTSMYLCASSLVRGIRELFFGEGSRLTVL.

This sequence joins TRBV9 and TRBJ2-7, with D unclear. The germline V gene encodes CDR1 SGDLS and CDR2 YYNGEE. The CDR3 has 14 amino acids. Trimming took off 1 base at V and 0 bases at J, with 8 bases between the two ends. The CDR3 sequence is CASSVQDGSYEQYF. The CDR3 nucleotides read TGTGCCAGCAGCGTACAGGATGGCTCCTACGAGCAGTACTTC. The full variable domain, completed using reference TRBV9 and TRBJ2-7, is DSGVTQTPKHLITATGQRVTLRCSPRSGDLSVYWYQQSLDQGLQFLIQYYNGEERAKGNILERFSAQQFPDLHSELNLSSLELGDSALYFCASSVQDGSYEQYFGPGTRLTVT.

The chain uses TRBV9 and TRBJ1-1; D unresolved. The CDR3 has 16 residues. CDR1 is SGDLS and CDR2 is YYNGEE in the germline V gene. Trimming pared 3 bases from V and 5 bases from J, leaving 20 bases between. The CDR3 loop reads CASSAPRPGYSTEAFF. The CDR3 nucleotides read TGTGCCAGCAGCGCCCCCCGCCCGGGTTATAGTACTGAAGCTTTCTTT.

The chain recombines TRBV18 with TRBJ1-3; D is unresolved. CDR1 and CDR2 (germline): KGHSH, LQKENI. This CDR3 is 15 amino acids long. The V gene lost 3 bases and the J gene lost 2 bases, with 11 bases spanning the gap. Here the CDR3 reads CASSPTGYTGNTIYF. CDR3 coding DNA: TGTGCCAGCTCACCTACGGGTTATACTGGAAACACCATATATTTT.

The CDR3 region is CASSRAGETQYF. The CDR3 nucleotides are TGTGCCAGCTCAAGGGCAGGAGAGACCCAGTACTTC. J is TRBJ2-5 and V is TRBV18; D unresolved. Germline V gene data show CDR1 as KGHSH and CDR2 as LQKENI. This CDR3 contains 12 residues. V lost 5 bases and J lost 4, with 8 bases in between.

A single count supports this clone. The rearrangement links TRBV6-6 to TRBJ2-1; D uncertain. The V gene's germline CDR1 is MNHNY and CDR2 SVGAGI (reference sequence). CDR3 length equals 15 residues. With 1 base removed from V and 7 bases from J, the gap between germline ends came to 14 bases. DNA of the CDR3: TGTGCCAGCAGTTACTACGGTGGCCAGACGAATGAGCAGTTCTTC. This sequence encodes CASSYYGGQTNEQFF.

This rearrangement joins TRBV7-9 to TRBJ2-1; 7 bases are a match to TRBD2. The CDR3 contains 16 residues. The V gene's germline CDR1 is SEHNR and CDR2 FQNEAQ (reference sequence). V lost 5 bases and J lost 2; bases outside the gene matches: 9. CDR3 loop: CASSPAGGRAYNEQFF. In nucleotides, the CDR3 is TGTGCCAGCAGCCCCGCTGGGGGGAGGGCCTACAATGAGCAGTTCTTC.